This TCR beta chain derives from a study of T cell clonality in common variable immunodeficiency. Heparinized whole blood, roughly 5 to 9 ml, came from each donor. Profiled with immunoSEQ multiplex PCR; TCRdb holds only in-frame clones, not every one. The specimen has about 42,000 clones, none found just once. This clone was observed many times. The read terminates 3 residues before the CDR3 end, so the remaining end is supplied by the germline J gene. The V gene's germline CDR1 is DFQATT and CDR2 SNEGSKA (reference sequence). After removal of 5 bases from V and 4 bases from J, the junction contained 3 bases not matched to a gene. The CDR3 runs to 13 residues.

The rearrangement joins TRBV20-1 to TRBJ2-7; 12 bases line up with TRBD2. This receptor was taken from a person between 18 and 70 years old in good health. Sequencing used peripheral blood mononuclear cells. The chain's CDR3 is CSAATSGSYEQYF. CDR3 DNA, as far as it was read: TGCAGTGCTGCGACTAGCGGGAGTTACGAG.